The rows below give T cell receptor beta chains drawn from one sample of a study of molecular identifiers for immune sequencing clone quantification. In TCRdb, the PCR reads were re-called with MiXCR into one record per CDR3 protein. The table records about 630,000 distinct CDR3 sequences, 25% of them present only once. The sequenced material came from naive CD8+ T cells from blood, with Jurkat cell RNA spiked in. Receptor source: a human donor in good health. Some libraries in this study had Jurkat cell RNA spiked in. CDR3s include the opening cysteine and the closing phenylalanine or tryptophan. D genes are given only for firm matches. Where a row states a size, it is once, few, many or the class of an expanded clone; other rows omit it.

CDR3	DNA	length	size	J	D	V
CASSFSPGELFF	TGTGCCAGCAGCTTCAGTCCCGGGGAGCTGTTTTTT	12	many	TRBJ2-2	NA	TRBV5-5
CASSLRGNPVFEQFF	TGTGCCAGCAGTTTACGCGGGAACCCTGTTTTTGAGCAGTTCTTC	15	few	TRBJ2-1	NA	TRBV27
CASSFPGSPLEAFF	TGTGCCAGCAGCTTCCCAGGCAGTCCGCTTGAAGCTTTCTTT	14	few	TRBJ1-1	NA	TRBV7-9
CASSSPEVTDYEQYF	TGTGCCAGCAGTTCTCCGGAGGTTACCGACTACGAGCAGTACTTC	15	few	TRBJ2-7	NA	TRBV6-6
CASTSSGRAGDTQYF	TGTGCCAGCACCAGTAGCGGGAGGGCGGGAGATACGCAGTATTTT	15	few	TRBJ2-3	TRBD2	TRBV27
CASRELGLAEQETQYF	TGTGCCAGCAGGGAGCTTGGACTAGCGGAACAAGAGACCCAGTACTTC	16	NA	TRBJ2-5	TRBD2	TRBV2
CASSSGGSTATQYF	TGTGCCAGCTCTAGCGGGGGGAGCACAGCTACGCAGTATTTT	14	NA	TRBJ2-3	TRBD2	TRBV6-2/TRBV6-3
CASGLSGYGYTF	TGTGCTAGTGGTTTGAGCGGCTATGGCTACACCTTC	12	many	TRBJ1-2	NA	TRBV12-5
CSVQTGHYYEQYF	TGCAGCGTACAGACAGGGCACTACTACGAGCAGTACTTC	13	many	TRBJ2-7	TRBD1	TRBV29-1
CAGSLGSGIHEQYF	TGTGCCGGCAGCTTAGGTTCAGGGATCCACGAGCAGTACTTC	14	NA	TRBJ2-7	NA	TRBV7-9
CASSYRASGSDYEQYF	TGTGCCAGCAGTTACCGGGCTAGCGGGAGTGACTACGAGCAGTACTTC	16	few	TRBJ2-7	TRBD2	TRBV6-2/TRBV6-3
CASSLLAGGDEQFF	TGTGCCAGCAGCTTACTAGCGGGAGGGGATGAGCAGTTCTTC	14	NA	TRBJ2-1	TRBD2	TRBV11-2
CASEMGTGANVLTF	TGTGCCAGCGAGATGGGGACTGGGGCCAACGTCCTGACTTTC	14	NA	TRBJ2-6	NA	TRBV19
CAIKEKEQGGQRDFYEQYF	TGTGCCATCAAGGAAAAAGAACAGGGAGGCCAGCGGGACTTCTACGAGCAGTACTTC	19	NA	TRBJ2-7	NA	TRBV10-3
CASTPGGYQPQHF	TGTGCCAGTACTCCGGGGGGTTACCAGCCCCAGCATTTT	13	many	TRBJ1-5	NA	TRBV19
CASSESGQTSTDTQYF	TGCGCCAGCAGTGAGTCGGGACAGACTAGCACAGATACGCAGTATTTT	16	many	TRBJ2-3	TRBD1	TRBV10-2
CAWSVPGGLYNEQFF	TGTGCCTGGAGTGTACCCGGCGGGCTATACAATGAGCAGTTCTTC	15	few	TRBJ2-1	NA	TRBV30
CASSYVGPTGNEQYF	TGTGCCAGCAGTTATGTTGGACCGACAGGGAACGAGCAGTACTTC	15	NA	TRBJ2-7	TRBD1	TRBV6-2/TRBV6-3
CSARGEKASYEQYF	TGCAGTGCTAGAGGCGAGAAGGCATCCTACGAGCAGTACTTC	14	many	TRBJ2-7	NA	TRBV20-1
CASSQEPEIRSYEQYF	TGCGCCAGCAGCCAAGAACCGGAGATTCGCTCCTACGAGCAGTACTTC	16	many	TRBJ2-7	NA	TRBV4-3
CASSIQGFPYQPQHF	TGTGCCAGCAGTATACAGGGCTTTCCGTATCAGCCCCAGCATTTT	15	few	TRBJ1-5	NA	TRBV27
CAWSDTGTSTYEQYF	TGTGCCTGGAGTGACACCGGGACAAGTACCTACGAGCAGTACTTC	15	many	TRBJ2-7	NA	TRBV30
CATTTGTGGEKLFF	TGTGCCACCACCACGGGGACAGGGGGTGAGAAACTGTTTTTT	14	many	TRBJ1-4	TRBD1	TRBV15
CASSSRSGQETQYF	TGTGCCAGCAGTTCGAGGTCAGGTCAAGAGACCCAGTACTTC	14	many	TRBJ2-5	NA	TRBV6-5
CASSLRSPGPGEAFF	TGCGCCAGCAGCTTGAGATCCCCAGGGCCTGGTGAAGCTTTCTTT	15	many	TRBJ1-1	NA	TRBV5-1
CASRRGTGEGNEQFF	TGTGCCAGCAGGAGAGGGACAGGGGAAGGCAATGAGCAGTTCTTC	15	few	TRBJ2-1	TRBD1	TRBV2
CATSPQEWTTGELFF	TGTGCCACCTCCCCCCAGGAGTGGACCACCGGGGAGCTGTTTTTT	15	NA	TRBJ2-2	NA	TRBV7-9
CASSVAGGAGADTQYF	TGTGCCAGCAGCGTAGCAGGCGGAGCGGGTGCAGATACGCAGTATTTT	16	many	TRBJ2-3	NA	TRBV9
CATSDARTRQPRHF	TGTGCCACCAGTGATGCACGGACACGTCAGCCCCGGCATTTT	14	NA	TRBJ1-5	NA	TRBV24-1
CASSYSPIRGRVSEKPFF	TGCGCCAGCAGTTACTCCCCCATCAGGGGGCGGGTATCAGAAAAACCGTTTTTT	18	NA	TRBJ1-4	TRBD1	TRBV6-6
CASSKEWTYEQYF	TGTGCCAGCAGCAAAGAATGGACCTACGAGCAGTACTTC	13	NA	TRBJ2-7	NA	TRBV21-1
CASSLAGGGVTEQFF	TGTGCCAGCAGCCTAGCGGGAGGGGGGGTTACGGAGCAGTTCTTC	15	NA	TRBJ2-1	TRBD2	TRBV3-1
CSVRGGPKSIRYF	TGCAGCGTTCGTGGGGGCCCCAAAAGCATTCGGTACTTC	13	NA	TRBJ2-4	NA	TRBV29-1
CASSLDVTSGMSEQFF	TGTGCCAGCAGCTTAGATGTGACTAGCGGGATGAGTGAGCAGTTCTTC	16	NA	TRBJ2-1	TRBD2	TRBV11-3
CACGSSLQLSTEAFF	TGTGCCTGCGGGTCCTCCTTACAACTAAGCACTGAAGCTTTCTTT	15	NA	TRBJ1-1	NA	TRBV30
CASSPPDLGQGHNQPQHF	TGTGCCAGCAGCCCGCCCGACTTAGGACAGGGCCACAATCAGCCCCAGCATTTT	18	NA	TRBJ1-5	TRBD1	TRBV6-2/TRBV6-3
CASRFRIRGRQNTEAFF	TGTGCCAGTAGGTTCCGGATCCGGGGACGTCAGAACACTGAAGCTTTCTTT	17	few	TRBJ1-1	NA	TRBV19
CASSALADSYEQYF	TGTGCCAGCAGTGCACTAGCGGACTCCTACGAGCAGTACTTC	14	NA	TRBJ2-7	TRBD2	TRBV6-5
CASRGQGAEYNEQFF	TGTGCCAGCAGGGGACAGGGGGCGGAGTACAATGAGCAGTTCTTC	15	few	TRBJ2-1	TRBD1	TRBV7-2
CASSQEWLAGGLADTQYF	TGCGCCAGCAGCCAAGAATGGCTAGCGGGGGGGTTAGCGGATACGCAGTATTTT	18	NA	TRBJ2-3	TRBD2	TRBV4-3
CASSFNEAGYQETQYF	TGTGCCAGCAGCTTTAATGAGGCGGGGTACCAAGAGACCCAGTACTTC	16	many	TRBJ2-5	NA	TRBV7-2
CASSVDGLNQPQHF	TGTGCCAGCAGCGTAGACGGGCTCAATCAGCCCCAGCATTTT	14	NA	TRBJ1-5	NA	TRBV9
CASSPGTSANTGELFF	TGTGCCAGCAGCCCTGGGACTAGCGCGAACACCGGGGAGCTGTTTTTT	16	NA	TRBJ2-2	TRBD2	TRBV9
CASSSPPGLAGGPHEQFF	TGTGCCAGCAGTTCCCCACCCGGTCTAGCGGGGGGGCCTCATGAGCAGTTCTTC	18	few	TRBJ2-1	TRBD2	TRBV12-3/TRBV12-4
CASSYGIGNTIYF	TGTGCCAGCAGTTACGGAATTGGAAACACCATATATTTT	13	few	TRBJ1-3	NA	TRBV6-5
CASSYSTTDQGGEQYF	TGTGCCAGCAGTTACTCCACAACGGACCAGGGGGGCGAGCAGTACTTC	16	many	TRBJ2-7	NA	TRBV6-2/TRBV6-3
CASSQDIPETQYF	TGCGCCAGCAGCCAAGACATACCGGAGACCCAGTACTTC	13	few	TRBJ2-5	NA	TRBV4-3
CASSLNSANEQFF	TGTGCCAGCAGCTTGAACAGCGCGAATGAGCAGTTCTTC	13	NA	TRBJ2-1	NA	TRBV7-9